The 31 T cell receptor beta chains presented below share a single source sample, sequenced in a study of T cell repertoires in cytomegalovirus infection. Their antigens are not known. One entry per CDR3 protein, called by TCRdb with MiXCR from the reads. The sample has roughly 500,000 distinct CDR3 sequences, roughly 43% seen once; the top ten hold 43%. This specimen consisted of cultured PBMCs, obtained from culture after CMV antigen stimulation. Every receptor here comes from a human donor in good health (CMV status not recorded). Some clones in this sample may be carry-over from other donors' samples.

The rearrangement joins TRBV7-8 to TRBJ2-1; D is ambiguous. The V end was cut by 5 bases, the J end by 6 bases, with 11 bases between. CDR1 and CDR2 from the germline V gene are SGHVS and FQNEAQ. CDR3 length: 13 residues. CDR3 region: CASSREQTNEQFF. The CDR3 DNA sequence: TGTGCCAGCAGCCGAGAACAAACCAATGAGCAGTTCTTC.

This clonotype was counted a few times. The chain employs TRBV29-1 and TRBJ1-5; D ambiguous. The germline gives CDR1 SQVTM, CDR2 ANQGSEA. V lost 7 bases to trimming and J lost 1 base, with 11 bases between them. The CDR3 consists of 13 residues. CDR3 DNA sequence: TGCAGCGCCGCGGGAGACAGCAATCAGCCCCAGCATTTT. Its translation is CSAAGDSNQPQHF.

This clonotype was seen only a few times. The chain has TRBV12-3 or TRBV12-4 and TRBJ2-5, with 7 nucleotides matching TRBD1. J gave up 5 bases and V 6 bases, and 6 bases lay outside the gene matches. CDR3 length: 13 residues. The CDR3 region has the DNA TGTGCCAGCAGAAAACAGGGGTTGGAGACCCAGTACTTC. Amino acids: CASRKQGLETQYF.

This rearrangement joins TRBV20-1 to TRBJ2-5; TRBD2 matches at 9 bases. This CDR3 comprises 14 residues. In germline, CDR1 is DFQATT, CDR2 SNEGSKA (reference sequence). The V and J ends lost 6 bases and 5 bases, in that order; junction bases with no gene match: 10. The CDR3: CSALAGGPEETQYF. Written as DNA, the CDR3 is TGCAGTGCCCTGGCGGGAGGGCCGGAGGAGACCCAGTACTTC.

There are many counts of this clonotype. This rearrangement joins TRBV7-9 to TRBJ2-7; 7 positions agree with TRBD1. Germline V gene sequence: CDR1 SEHNR, CDR2 FQNEAQ (reference sequence). The CDR3 has 14 amino acids. J was trimmed by 0 bases and V by 5 bases; bases with no gene match: 4. CDR3 residues: CASSPRDSSYEQYF. CDR3 DNA: TGTGCCAGCAGCCCTAGGGACAGCTCCTACGAGCAGTACTTC.

This clonotype was detected a few times. V and J are TRBV29-1 and TRBJ2-2; no reliable D call. The germline V gene encodes CDR1 SQVTM and CDR2 ANQGSEA. This CDR3 region has 13 residues. V lost 2 bases, J lost 1 base, and 5 bases lay in between. The CDR3 nucleotides are TGCAGCGTTGAACAGGAGAACACCGGGGAGCTGTTTTTT. Protein: CSVEQENTGELFF.

This clonotype was seen a few times. The chain combines TRBV3-1 with TRBJ2-5, with 9 bases aligning to TRBD2. V shed 7 bases, J shed 3 bases, and the junction held 9 bases outside the gene matches. The germline V gene has CDR1 LGHDT and CDR2 YNNKEL (reference sequence). The CDR3 spans 15 residues. CDR3 coding DNA: TGTGCCAGCACCTTCGGGACTAGCTTCGAAGAGACCCAGTACTTC. This encodes CASTFGTSFEETQYF.

This clonotype has more than one count but fewer than ten. The chain couples TRBV6-2 or TRBV6-3 to TRBJ1-2; 8 positions agree with TRBD1. Unmatched junction bases numbered 11, after V lost 5 bases and J lost 6 bases. Looked up from germline, CDR1 is MNHEY and CDR2 is SVGEGT. CDR3 length: 15 residues. The DNA of the CDR3 is TGTGCCAGCAGTGCCCCCCGGGACAGGCGGAATGGCTACACCTTC. Residues: CASSAPRDRRNGYTF.

This sequence joins TRBV4-1 and TRBJ2-7; D call uncertain. Looked up from germline, CDR1 is MGHRA and CDR2 is YSYEKL. V was shortened by 2 bases and J by 2 bases, with 10 bases between the two germline ends. CDR3 length equals 14 residues. Here the CDR3 DNA reads TGCGCCAGCAGCCAAAGGCTGCCTACCTACGAGCAGTACTTC. Translated, it gives CASSQRLPTYEQYF.

The DNA of the CDR3 is TGTGCCAGCAGTTCCCCGCCTTGGTCGGGATCGGATTCACCCCTCCACTTT. This encodes CASSSPPWSGSDSPLHF. J is TRBJ1-6 and V is TRBV7-2; unclear D gene. The CDR3 consists of 17 residues. Germline V gives CDR1 SGHTA, CDR2 FQGNSA. The germline V and J ends were trimmed by 6 bases and 8 bases, with 23 bases remaining between them.

V and J are TRBV6-6 and TRBJ2-3, with TRBD1 identical over 10 bases. The V and J ends lost 0 bases and 7 bases, in that order; junction bases with no gene match: 4. Per the germline V gene, CDR1 is MNHNY and CDR2 is SVGAGI (reference sequence). The CDR3 is 15 amino acids. The CDR3 loop reads CASSYSGTGVHTQYF. CDR3 coding DNA: TGTGCCAGCAGTTACTCAGGGACAGGGGTACATACGCAGTATTTT.

The chain is built from TRBV10-3 and TRBJ2-1, with D maybe TRBD1 (6 bases). This CDR3 spans 13 amino acids. V shed 5 bases and J shed 7 bases, with 12 bases lying between them. Per the germline V gene, CDR1 is ENHRY and CDR2 is SYGVKD. CDR3 protein: CAISRDTGNEQFF. The CDR3 coding sequence is TGTGCCATCAGTAGGGACACAGGAAATGAGCAGTTCTTC.

The sample holds many counts of this clonotype. The chain recombines TRBV6-6 with TRBJ2-1; 9 positions agree with TRBD2. CDR3 size: 17 residues. With 0 bases clipped from V and 3 bases from J, the junction kept 6 bases outside the gene matches. The germline V gene has CDR1 MNHNY and CDR2 SVGAGI (reference sequence). CDR3 DNA sequence: TGTGCCAGCAGTTACTCCCAGGCGGGAGGGATCTACAATGAGCAGTTCTTC. It yields the protein CASSYSQAGGIYNEQFF.

The chain couples TRBV20-1 to TRBJ2-3; TRBD2 might be the D (6 bases). CDR3 length: 12 residues. V was cut by 3 bases and J by 6 bases, with 10 bases left in between. Germline-derived CDR1 and CDR2 are DFQATT and SNEGSKA (reference sequence). The CDR3 sequence: CSARTSSDTQYF. CDR3 nucleotides: TGCAGTGCTAGGACTAGTTCGGATACGCAGTATTTT.

The sample holds a few counts of this clonotype. The chain carries TRBV7-2 and TRBJ2-1; D uncertain. The V and J ends lost 5 bases and 8 bases respectively, with 22 bases between them. The CDR3 length is 16 residues. Looked up from germline, CDR1 is SGHTA and CDR2 is FQGNSA. CDR3 residues: CASSLLSPIPGDEQFF. CDR3 nucleotide sequence: TGTGCCAGCAGCCTACTTTCCCCTATACCAGGCGATGAGCAGTTCTTC. Drawing the rest from reference TRBV7-2 and TRBJ2-1, the complete variable domain is GAGVSQSPSNKVTEKGKDVELRCDPISGHTALYWYRQSLGQGLEFLIYFQGNSAPDKSGLPSDRFSAERTGGSVSTLTIQRTQQEDSAVYLCASSLLSPIPGDEQFFGPGTRLTVL.

This chain connects TRBV2 to TRBJ2-3, with TRBD2 matching over 10 bases. Per the germline V gene, CDR1 is SNHLY and CDR2 is FYNNEI. The CDR3 is 14 amino acids. J was trimmed by 5 bases and V by 4 bases; bases with no gene match: 3. CDR3 loop: CASSVAGGQDTQYF. In DNA form, the CDR3 reads TGTGCCAGCAGTGTAGCGGGGGGCCAAGATACGCAGTATTTT.

The gene calls are TRBV5-1 and TRBJ1-6, with 8 bases lining up with TRBD1. With 0 bases clipped from V and 7 bases from J, the junction kept 6 bases outside the gene matches. From germline, CDR1 is SGHRS and CDR2 YFSETQ. There are 16 residues in the CDR3. In DNA form, the CDR3 reads TGCGCCAGCAGCTTGGAAGGACAGGGAGCGAATTCACCCCTCCACTTT. This codes for CASSLEGQGANSPLHF.

This clonotype was seen at least ten times. The chain is built from TRBV7-8 and TRBJ1-1, with D possibly TRBD1 on 6 matching bases. The CDR3 loop spans 19 amino acids. The ends were cut back, 5 bases at V and 8 bases at J, with 33 bases in the middle. Germline CDR1 SGHVS, CDR2 FQNEAQ. This CDR3 is CASSPIPGGTRNVRKEAFF. CDR3 coding DNA: TGTGCCAGCAGCCCCATCCCCGGGGGGACACGGAACGTACGGAAGGAAGCTTTCTTT.

The J gene is TRBJ2-3, the V gene TRBV4-1; 9 bases are a match to TRBD2. From germline, CDR1 is MGHRA and CDR2 YSYEKL. CDR3 size: 15 residues. V shed 1 base, J shed 5 bases, and the junction held 4 bases outside the gene matches. CDR3 amino acids: CASSQGGLAKDTQYF. The DNA of the CDR3 is TGCGCCAGCAGCCAAGGGGGACTAGCAAAAGATACGCAGTATTTT.

This chain links TRBV11-2 with TRBJ2-7; tentatively, D is TRBD1 or TRBD2 (5 bases each). The V gene lost 5 bases and the J gene lost 2 bases, with 13 bases spanning the gap. The CDR3 is made up of 14 amino acids. Germline CDR1 SGHAT, CDR2 FQNNGV. The CDR3, as DNA: TGTGCCAGCAGCCCGGGACCGCAACCCTACGAGCAGTACTTC. It encodes CASSPGPQPYEQYF.

The chain joins TRBV20-1 to TRBJ2-1; TRBD2 matches 14 bases. The germline V gene has CDR1 DFQATT and CDR2 SNEGSKA (reference sequence). The J segment lost 2 bases and the V segment lost 6 bases, leaving 15 bases of the junction unmatched. CDR3 length: 19 residues. The CDR3 DNA follows: TGCAGTGCCGGACCGACTAGCGGGGGGGCCTTAGGAACCTACAATGAGCAGTTCTTC. This codes for CSAGPTSGGALGTYNEQFF.

V and J are TRBV12-3 or TRBV12-4 and TRBJ2-1, with D possibly matching TRBD1 (5 bases). V dropped 8 bases and J dropped 9 bases, with 11 bases sitting between them. The CDR3 covers 11 residues. The CDR3 loop reads CASSSRAEQFF. CDR3 nucleotide sequence: TGTGCCAGCTCTTCCAGGGCTGAGCAGTTCTTC.

The chain has TRBV6-2 or TRBV6-3 and TRBJ2-7, with TRBD2 matching over 8 bases. V trimming: 0 bases; J trimming: 3 bases; junction bases outside the gene matches: 13. The CDR3 spans 18 residues. Germline CDR1 is MNHEY and CDR2 is SVGEGT. CDR3 residues: CASSYSQGKTSVNYEQYF. The CDR3 DNA reads TGTGCCAGCAGTTACTCACAGGGCAAGACTAGCGTGAACTACGAGCAGTACTTC.

V is TRBV11-2 and J is TRBJ2-1; 11 nucleotides match TRBD2. The length of the CDR3 is 17 residues. The V gene end was trimmed by 2 bases and the J gene end by 2 bases; junction bases not matched to a gene: 5. The germline gives CDR1 SGHAT, CDR2 FQNNGV. The CDR3 sequence: CASSLRGSGGAYNEQFF. Here the CDR3 DNA reads TGTGCCAGCAGCTTACGGGGTAGCGGGGGGGCCTACAATGAGCAGTTCTTC.

The J gene is TRBJ1-1, the V gene TRBV6-2 or TRBV6-3; 7 positions agree with TRBD1. Germline CDR1 reads MNHEY; CDR2 reads SVGEGT. Trimming took 7 bases from V and 6 from J; bases not matched to a gene: 17. There are 16 residues in the CDR3. CDR3 loop: CASNRDSGAVGAEAFF. The CDR3 DNA follows: TGTGCCAGCAATCGGGACAGTGGGGCGGTTGGGGCTGAAGCTTTCTTT.

This clonotype was observed a handful of times. The rearrangement links TRBV7-8 to TRBJ2-1; 9 nucleotides align to TRBD1. This CDR3 is 15 amino acids long. V lost 3 bases to trimming and J lost 6 bases; unmatched junction nucleotides: 6. Germline V lookup: CDR1 SGHVS, CDR2 FQNEAQ. CDR3 nucleotide sequence: TGTGCCAGCAGCTTTTTAGACAGGGGGGGCAATGAGCAGTTCTTC. The encoded protein is CASSFLDRGGNEQFF. Full variable domain (remainder filled in from reference TRBV7-8 and TRBJ2-1): GAGVSQSPRYKVAKRGQDVALRCDPISGHVSLFWYQQALGQGPEFLTYFQNEAQLDKSGLPSDRFFAERPEGSVSTLKIQRTQQEDSAVYLCASSFLDRGGNEQFFGPGTRLTVL.

This clonotype appeared once. The chain carries TRBV27 and TRBJ2-6; D ambiguous. V lost 5 bases and J lost 4, with 9 bases in between. From germline, CDR1 is MNHEY and CDR2 SMNVEV (reference sequence). The CDR3 is made up of 14 amino acids. The CDR3 sequence: CASSGDWGANVLTF. The DNA for the CDR3 is TGTGCCAGCAGTGGAGATTGGGGGGCCAACGTCCTGACTTTC.

The chain carries TRBV7-6 and TRBJ2-1, with 7 bases fitting TRBD2. Per the germline V gene, CDR1 is SGHVS and CDR2 is FNYEAQ. The CDR3 loop spans 16 amino acids. The V and J ends lost 4 bases and 7 bases, in that order; junction bases with no gene match: 13. In DNA, the CDR3 is TGTGCCAGCAGCTCGGTAGCGGGCAGGAGATTAAATGAGCAGTTCTTC. Its protein is CASSSVAGRRLNEQFF.

The CDR3 spells CASSSAAGGYGYTF. DNA for the CDR3: TGTGCCAGCAGTTCCGCGGCAGGGGGGTATGGCTACACCTTC. This chain links TRBV12-3 or TRBV12-4 with TRBJ1-2; 7 bases are shared with TRBD1. The CDR3 extends over 14 amino acids. With 4 bases clipped from V and 5 bases from J, the junction kept 7 bases outside the gene matches.

The chain recombines TRBV15 with TRBJ1-2, with D hard to call. Germline lookup yields CDR1 LNHNV and CDR2 YYDKDF (reference sequence). This CDR3 is built from 14 residues. Trimming cost V 3 bases and J 2 bases, with 10 bases left between them. CDR3 sequence: CATSSWEINYGYTF. DNA of the CDR3: TGTGCCACCAGCAGTTGGGAGATAAACTATGGCTACACCTTC.

This clonotype showed up just a few times. This chain connects TRBV20-1 to TRBJ1-5; D remains unclear. Germline lookup yields CDR1 DFQATT and CDR2 SNEGSKA (reference sequence). The germline V and J ends were trimmed by 5 bases and 5 bases, with 7 bases remaining between them. The CDR3 sequence is 11 residues long. The CDR3 nucleotides read TGCAGTGCTCTTCGGGATCAGCCCCAGCATTTT. Residues: CSALRDQPQHF.